The next 5 T cell receptor beta chains were all read from a single sample in a study of identical twins (dated by TCRdb to between 2015 and 2016). Library preparation used 5' RACE. The instrument was an Illumina HiSeq 2000. TCRdb reran the public reads through fastp at Q25 and MiXCR, keeping productive beta chains. Here each entry gathers all rows of one CDR3 protein and keeps the most common genes and DNA. Recorded for this sample are roughly 350,000 distinct CDR3 sequences; more than 9% of them occurred a single time. The ten largest clones capture about 7% of the sample. This sample was also put to use in a study of yellow fever vaccine responses in identical twins.

Sequenced input: CD8+ T cells sorted from blood. The receptors were gathered from a woman aged 18-35 years in good health.

This clonotype was counted ten times or more. The V gene is TRBV4-1, the J gene TRBJ2-3; D tentatively reads TRBD1 or TRBD2 (5 bases each). With 1 base removed from V and 0 bases from J, the gap between germline ends came to 8 bases. The CDR3 length is 15 residues. Germline values: CDR1 MGHRA, CDR2 YSYEKL. The CDR3 DNA follows: TGCGCCAGCAGCCAAGTTGAGGGGAGCACAGATACGCAGTATTTT. Protein sequence: CASSQVEGSTDTQYF.

This clonotype has more than one count but fewer than ten. The chain has TRBV12-3 or TRBV12-4 and TRBJ2-1, with D possibly TRBD2 on 6 matching bases. V was pared by 4 bases and J by 7 bases, with 11 bases between. The CDR3 has 13 residues. CDR3 sequence reads: CASSSEGWNEQFF. CDR3 DNA: TGTGCCAGCAGTTCGGAGGGTTGGAATGAGCAGTTCTTC.

In regard to this clonotype: Sequence at one end of the junction differs from germline and may be a read error. The chain recombines TRBV6-1 with TRBJ2-1; TRBD1 is a possible D gene (6 bases). Germline V gives CDR1 MNHNS, CDR2 SASEGT. This CDR3 region has 14 residues. The CDR3 sequence: CASSLSQGTQFKLF. CDR3 nucleotides: TGTGCCAGCAGTCTTTCGCAGGGGACCCAGTTTAAGCTCTTC.

This clonotype showed up just once. The rearrangement joins TRBV9 to TRBJ2-1; possibly TRBD1 or TRBD2 for D (5 bases each). Germline V lookup: CDR1 SGDLS, CDR2 YYNGEE. V was cut by 3 bases and J by 2 bases, with 15 bases left in between. The CDR3 extends over 16 amino acids. CDR3: CASSAGGGLTYNEQFF. The CDR3 DNA follows: TGTGCCAGCAGCGCCGGTGGGGGTTTGACCTACAATGAGCAGTTCTTC.

This clonotype was counted between two and nine times. J is TRBJ2-3 and V is TRBV6-4, with D perhaps matching TRBD1 (5 bases). The germline V gene encodes CDR1 MRHNA and CDR2 SNTAGT. The CDR3 extends over 15 amino acids. Trimming pared 8 bases from V and 2 bases from J, leaving 17 bases between. CDR3 DNA sequence: TGTGCCAGCGGCGGACACAAGCGAATCACAGATACGCAGTATTTT. Translation: CASGGHKRITDTQYF.